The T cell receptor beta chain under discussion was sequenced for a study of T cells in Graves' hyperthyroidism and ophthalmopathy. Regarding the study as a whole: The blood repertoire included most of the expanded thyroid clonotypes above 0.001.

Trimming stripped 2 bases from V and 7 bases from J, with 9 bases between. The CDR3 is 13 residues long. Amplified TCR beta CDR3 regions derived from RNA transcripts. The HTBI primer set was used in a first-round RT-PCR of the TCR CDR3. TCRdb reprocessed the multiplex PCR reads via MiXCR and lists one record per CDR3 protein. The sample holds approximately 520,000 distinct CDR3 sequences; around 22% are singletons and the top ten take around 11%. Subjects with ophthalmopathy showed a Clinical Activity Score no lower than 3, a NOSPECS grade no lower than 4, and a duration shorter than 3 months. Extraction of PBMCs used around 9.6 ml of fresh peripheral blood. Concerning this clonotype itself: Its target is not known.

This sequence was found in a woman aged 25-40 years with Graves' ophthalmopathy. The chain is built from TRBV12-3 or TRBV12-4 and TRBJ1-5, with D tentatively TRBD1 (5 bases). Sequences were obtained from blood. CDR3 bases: TGTGCCAGCAGTTTACGGGGGTTCCAGCCCCAGCATTTT. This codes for CASSLRGFQPQHF.